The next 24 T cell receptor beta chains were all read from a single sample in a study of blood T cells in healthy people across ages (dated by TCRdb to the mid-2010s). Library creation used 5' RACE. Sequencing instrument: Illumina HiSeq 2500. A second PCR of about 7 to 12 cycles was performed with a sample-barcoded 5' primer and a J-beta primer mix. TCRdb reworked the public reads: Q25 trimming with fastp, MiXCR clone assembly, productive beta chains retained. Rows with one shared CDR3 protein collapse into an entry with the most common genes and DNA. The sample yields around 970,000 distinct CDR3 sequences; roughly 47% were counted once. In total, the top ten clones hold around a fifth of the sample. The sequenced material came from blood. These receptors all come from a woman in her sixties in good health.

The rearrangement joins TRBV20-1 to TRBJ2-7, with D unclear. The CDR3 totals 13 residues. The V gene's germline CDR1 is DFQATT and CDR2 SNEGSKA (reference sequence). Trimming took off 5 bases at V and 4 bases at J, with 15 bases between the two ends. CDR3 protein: CSASPATPYEQYF. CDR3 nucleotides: TGCAGTGCTTCCCCCGCGACTCCGTACGAGCAGTACTTC.

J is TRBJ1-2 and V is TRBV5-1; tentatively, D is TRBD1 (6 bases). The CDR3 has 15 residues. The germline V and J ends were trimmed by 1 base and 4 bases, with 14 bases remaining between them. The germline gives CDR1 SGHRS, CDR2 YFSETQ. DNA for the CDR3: TGCGCCAGCAGCTTGCGCCAGGGGACCTCCTATGGCTACACCTTC. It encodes CASSLRQGTSYGYTF.

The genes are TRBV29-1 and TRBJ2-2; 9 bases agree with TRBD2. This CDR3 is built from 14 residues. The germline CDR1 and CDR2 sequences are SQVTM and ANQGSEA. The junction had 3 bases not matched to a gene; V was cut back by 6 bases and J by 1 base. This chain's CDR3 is CSVKAGGNTGELFF. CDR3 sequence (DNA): TGCAGCGTCAAAGCGGGAGGGAACACCGGGGAGCTGTTTTTT.

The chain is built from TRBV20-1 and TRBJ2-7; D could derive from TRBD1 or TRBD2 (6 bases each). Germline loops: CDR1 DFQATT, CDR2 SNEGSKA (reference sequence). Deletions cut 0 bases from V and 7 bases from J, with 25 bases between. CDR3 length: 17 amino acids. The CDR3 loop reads CSAREGGGLGAHNEQYF. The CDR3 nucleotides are TGCAGTGCTAGAGAGGGGGGCGGGCTAGGGGCTCACAATGAGCAGTACTTC.

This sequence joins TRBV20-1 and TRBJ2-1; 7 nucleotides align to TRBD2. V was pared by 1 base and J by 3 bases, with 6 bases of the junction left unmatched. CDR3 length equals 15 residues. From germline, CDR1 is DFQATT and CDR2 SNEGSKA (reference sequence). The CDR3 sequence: CSARVGLAVYNEQFF. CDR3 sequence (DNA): TGCAGTGCTAGAGTGGGGCTAGCGGTCTACAATGAGCAGTTCTTC.

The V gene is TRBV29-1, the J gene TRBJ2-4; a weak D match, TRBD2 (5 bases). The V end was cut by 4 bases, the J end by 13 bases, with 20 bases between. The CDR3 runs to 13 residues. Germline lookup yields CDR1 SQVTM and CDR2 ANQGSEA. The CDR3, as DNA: TGCAGCGTTGTCATCTCGGGGTTCCACGTGCAGTACTTC. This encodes CSVVISGFHVQYF. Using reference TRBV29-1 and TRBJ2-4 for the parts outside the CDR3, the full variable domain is SAVISQKPSRDICQRGTSLTIQCQVDSQVTMMFWYRQQPGQSLTLIATANQGSEATYESGFVIDKFPISRPNLTFSTLTVSNMSPEDSSIYLCSVVISGFHVQYFGAGTRLSVL.

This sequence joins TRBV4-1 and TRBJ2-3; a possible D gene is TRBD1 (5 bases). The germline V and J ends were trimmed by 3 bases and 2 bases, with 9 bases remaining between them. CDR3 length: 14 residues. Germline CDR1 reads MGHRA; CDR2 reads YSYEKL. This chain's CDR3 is CASSHRQFTDTQYF. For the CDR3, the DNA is TGCGCCAGCAGCCACCGACAGTTCACAGATACGCAGTATTTT.

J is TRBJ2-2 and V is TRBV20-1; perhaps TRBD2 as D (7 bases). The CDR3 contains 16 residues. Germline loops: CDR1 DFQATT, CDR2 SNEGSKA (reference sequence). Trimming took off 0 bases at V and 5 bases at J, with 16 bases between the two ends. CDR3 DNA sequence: TGCAGTGCTAGAGATGTTTCGGGGGGCTGGACCGGGGAGCTGTTTTTT. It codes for CSARDVSGGWTGELFF.

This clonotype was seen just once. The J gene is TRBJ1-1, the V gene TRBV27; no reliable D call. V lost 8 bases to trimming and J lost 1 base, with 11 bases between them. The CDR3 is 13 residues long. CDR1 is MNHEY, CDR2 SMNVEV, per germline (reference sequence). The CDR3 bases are TGTGCCAGCGCCCCGTCCGGGAACACTGAAGCTTTCTTT. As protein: CASAPSGNTEAFF.

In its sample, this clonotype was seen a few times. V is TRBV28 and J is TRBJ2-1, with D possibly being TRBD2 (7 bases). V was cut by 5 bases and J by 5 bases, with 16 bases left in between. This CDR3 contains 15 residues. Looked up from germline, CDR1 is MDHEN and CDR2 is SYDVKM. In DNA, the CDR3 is TGTGCCAGCAGTACCCGGGGGGCTTGGGACAATGAGCAGTTCTTC. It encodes CASSTRGAWDNEQFF. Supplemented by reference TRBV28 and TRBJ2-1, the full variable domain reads DVKVTQSSRYLVKRTGEKVFLECVQDMDHENMFWYRQDPGLGLRLIYFSYDVKMKEKGDIPEGYSVSREKKERFSLILESASTNQTSMYLCASSTRGAWDNEQFFGPGTRLTVL.

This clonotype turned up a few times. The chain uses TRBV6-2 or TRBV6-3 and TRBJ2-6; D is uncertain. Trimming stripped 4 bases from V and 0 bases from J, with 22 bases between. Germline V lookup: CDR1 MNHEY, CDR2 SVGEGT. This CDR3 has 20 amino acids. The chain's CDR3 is CASSFPAPGERSSGANVLTF. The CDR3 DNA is TGTGCCAGCAGTTTCCCAGCTCCCGGAGAAAGGAGCTCTGGGGCCAACGTCCTGACTTTC.

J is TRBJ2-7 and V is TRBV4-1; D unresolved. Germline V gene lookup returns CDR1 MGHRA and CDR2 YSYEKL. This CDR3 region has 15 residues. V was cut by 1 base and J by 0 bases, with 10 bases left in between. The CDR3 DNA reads TGCGCCAGCAGCCAAGTAGGCGGAACCTCCTACGAGCAGTACTTC. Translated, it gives CASSQVGGTSYEQYF.

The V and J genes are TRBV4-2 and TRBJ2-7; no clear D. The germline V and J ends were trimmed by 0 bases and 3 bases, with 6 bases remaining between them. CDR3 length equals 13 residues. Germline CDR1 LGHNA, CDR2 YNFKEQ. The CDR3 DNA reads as TGTGCCAGCAGCCAAGATGGACGCTACGAGCAGTACTTC. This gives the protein CASSQDGRYEQYF.

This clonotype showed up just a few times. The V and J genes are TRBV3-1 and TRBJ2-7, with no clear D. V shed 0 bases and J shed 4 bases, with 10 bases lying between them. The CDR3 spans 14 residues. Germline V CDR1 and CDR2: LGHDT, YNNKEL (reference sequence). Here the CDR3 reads CASSQDPVAYEQYF. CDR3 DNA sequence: TGTGCCAGCAGCCAAGATCCCGTTGCTTACGAGCAGTACTTC.

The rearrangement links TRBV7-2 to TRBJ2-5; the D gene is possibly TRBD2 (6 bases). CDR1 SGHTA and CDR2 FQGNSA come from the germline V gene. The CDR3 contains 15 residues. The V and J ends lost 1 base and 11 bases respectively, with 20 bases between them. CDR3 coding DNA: TGTGCCAGCAGCTTAGGGGGCGGGGCCCCCTACGGGCAGTACTTC. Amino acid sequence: CASSLGGGAPYGQYF.

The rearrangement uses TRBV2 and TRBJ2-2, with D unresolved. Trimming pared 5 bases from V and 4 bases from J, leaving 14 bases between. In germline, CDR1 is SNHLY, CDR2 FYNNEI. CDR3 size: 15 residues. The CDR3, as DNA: TGTGCCAGCAGTCGCGACCAACTCCTCACCGGGGAGCTGTTTTTT. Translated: CASSRDQLLTGELFF.

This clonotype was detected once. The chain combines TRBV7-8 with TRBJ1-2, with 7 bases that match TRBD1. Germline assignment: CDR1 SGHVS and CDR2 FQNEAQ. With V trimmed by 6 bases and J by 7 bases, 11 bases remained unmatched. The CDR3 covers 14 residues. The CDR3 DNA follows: TGTGCCAGCAGTCCACAGGGGCAGGCGGGTGGCTACACCTTC. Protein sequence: CASSPQGQAGGYTF.

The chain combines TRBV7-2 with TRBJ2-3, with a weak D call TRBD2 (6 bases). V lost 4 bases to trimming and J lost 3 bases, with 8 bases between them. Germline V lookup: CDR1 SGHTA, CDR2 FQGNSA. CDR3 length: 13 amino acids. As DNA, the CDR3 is TGTGCCAGCAGCTGGGGGGTTACAGATACGCAGTATTTT. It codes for CASSWGVTDTQYF.

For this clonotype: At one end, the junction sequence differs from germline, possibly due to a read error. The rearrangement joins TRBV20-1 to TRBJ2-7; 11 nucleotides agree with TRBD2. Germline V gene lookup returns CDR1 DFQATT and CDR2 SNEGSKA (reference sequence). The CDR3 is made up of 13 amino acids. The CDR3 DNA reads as TGCAGCGCTATAGCGGGAGGGGTCTACGAGCAGTACTTC. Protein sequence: CSAIAGGVYEQYF.

CDR3 in amino acids: CASSYNQDAEQYF. The CDR3 DNA follows: TGTGCCAGCAGTTACAACCAGGATGCTGAGCAGTACTTC. This chain links TRBV6-6 with TRBJ2-5; D gene uncertain. CDR3 length equals 13 residues. Deletions cut 2 bases from V and 11 bases from J, with 15 bases between. Germline CDR1 is MNHNY and CDR2 is SVGAGI (reference sequence).

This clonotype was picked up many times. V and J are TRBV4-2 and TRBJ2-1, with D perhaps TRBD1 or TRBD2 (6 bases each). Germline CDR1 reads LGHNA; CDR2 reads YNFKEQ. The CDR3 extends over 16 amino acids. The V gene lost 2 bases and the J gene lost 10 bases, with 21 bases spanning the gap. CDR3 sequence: CASSQPSAEGGEEQFF. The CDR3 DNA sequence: TGTGCCAGCAGCCAACCCTCGGCAGAGGGGGGCGAGGAGCAGTTCTTC.

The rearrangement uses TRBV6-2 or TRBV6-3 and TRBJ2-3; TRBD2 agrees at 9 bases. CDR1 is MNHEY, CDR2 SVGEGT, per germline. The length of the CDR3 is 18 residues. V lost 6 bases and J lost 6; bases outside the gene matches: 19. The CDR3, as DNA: TGTGCCAGCAGACCTACCTATCGGGGACTAGCAGTACCGGATACGCAGTATTTT. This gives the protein CASRPTYRGLAVPDTQYF.

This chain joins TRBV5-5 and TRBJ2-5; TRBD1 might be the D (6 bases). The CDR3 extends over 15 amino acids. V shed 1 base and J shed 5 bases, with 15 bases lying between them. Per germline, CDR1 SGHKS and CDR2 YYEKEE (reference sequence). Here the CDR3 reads CASSLSGTFGETQYF. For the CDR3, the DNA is TGTGCCAGCAGCTTGTCCGGGACATTCGGGGAGACCCAGTACTTC. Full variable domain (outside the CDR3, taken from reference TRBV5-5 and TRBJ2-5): DAGVTQSPTHLIKTRGQQVTLRCSPISGHKSVSWYQQVLGQGPQFIFQYYEKEERGRGNFPDRFSARQFPNYSSELNVNALLLGDSALYLCASSLSGTFGETQYFGPGTRLLVL.

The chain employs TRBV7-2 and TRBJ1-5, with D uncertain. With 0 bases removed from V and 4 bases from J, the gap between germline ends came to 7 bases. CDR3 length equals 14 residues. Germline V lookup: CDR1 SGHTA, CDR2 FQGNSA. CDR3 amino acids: CASSLARLNQPQHF. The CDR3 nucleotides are TGTGCCAGCAGCTTAGCAAGGCTTAATCAGCCCCAGCATTTT.